A single sample gave rise to the 29 T cell receptor beta chains below, sequenced in a study of blood T cell repertoires in COVID-19. The table came from immunoSEQ multiplex PCR; TCRdb's copy has only in-frame clones and leaves some out. The data contain 250,000 to 350,000 clones, roughly 90% of them singletons. Sequencing was performed on peripheral blood. These receptor sequences come from a young woman with COVID-19, enrolled during active disease.

The V gene is TRBV18, the J gene TRBJ2-7, with 12 bases matching TRBD1. The germline V gene has CDR1 KGHSH and CDR2 LQKENI. The CDR3 extends over 18 amino acids. V was pared by 0 bases and J by 6 bases, with 12 bases of the junction left unmatched. CDR3 loop: CASSPPGTGGPHRGEQYF. The CDR3 nucleotides read TGTGCCAGCTCACCACCCGGGACAGGGGGCCCCCACCGAGGCGAGCAGTACTTC.

The rearrangement links TRBV6-6 to TRBJ2-2; possible D gene TRBD2, 5 bases. The CDR3 is made up of 15 amino acids. With 5 bases removed from V and 0 bases from J, the gap between germline ends came to 10 bases. CDR1 is MNHNY and CDR2 is SVGAGI in the germline V gene (reference sequence). CDR3 residues: CASSLTLANTGELFF. The CDR3 DNA reads TGTGCCAGCAGTCTCACACTAGCGAACACCGGGGAGCTGTTTTTT.

The chain employs TRBV5-1 and TRBJ2-5; 7 nucleotides agree with TRBD2. The J segment lost 1 base and the V segment lost 1 base, leaving 10 bases of the junction unmatched. The germline V gene encodes CDR1 SGHRS and CDR2 YFSETQ. The CDR3 runs 17 residues. In nucleotides, the CDR3 is TGCGCCAGCAGCTTGCCCGGAGTAGCGGGCCCCCAAGAGACCCAGTACTTC. This gives the protein CASSLPGVAGPQETQYF.

The chain links TRBV28 to TRBJ1-1, with a tentative D call TRBD1 (6 bases). Trimming removed 7 bases from V and 10 bases from J, with 28 bases in between. CDR1 MDHEN and CDR2 SYDVKM come from the germline V gene. The CDR3 is 16 residues long. CDR3 nucleotide sequence: TGTGCCAGCACCCCCCCGGGGGGCAGGGGACCGTCAAGAGCTTTCTTT. This sequence encodes CASTPPGGRGPSRAFF. The full variable domain, with the rest looked up from reference TRBV28 and TRBJ1-1, is DVKVTQSSRYLVKRTGEKVFLECVQDMDHENMFWYRQDPGLGLRLIYFSYDVKMKEKGDIPEGYSVSREKKERFSLILESASTNQTSMYLCASTPPGGRGPSRAFFGQGTRLTVV.

The chain joins TRBV7-2 to TRBJ1-1; D is unresolved. Germline V gives CDR1 SGHTA, CDR2 FQGNSA. The CDR3 sequence is 13 residues long. V was trimmed by 1 base and J by 7 bases, leaving 10 bases between them. CDR3 loop: CASSLGTTVEAFF. The CDR3 region has the DNA TGTGCCAGCAGCTTAGGAACCACGGTTGAAGCTTTCTTT. The whole variable domain, filled in from reference TRBV7-2 and TRBJ1-1, reads GAGVSQSPSNKVTEKGKDVELRCDPISGHTALYWYRQSLGQGLEFLIYFQGNSAPDKSGLPSDRFSAERTGGSVSTLTIQRTQQEDSAVYLCASSLGTTVEAFFGQGTRLTVV.

In its sample, this clone was seen a few times. This chain's CDR3 is CASSPRGLAGAAEQYF. As DNA, the CDR3 is TGTGCCAGCAGCCCCCGGGGACTAGCGGGAGCGGCCGAGCAGTACTTC. The rearrangement joins TRBV9 to TRBJ2-7; 14 nucleotides align to TRBD2. V shed 4 bases and J 6 bases; nucleotides not matched to a gene: 9. The germline gives CDR1 SGDLS, CDR2 YYNGEE. This CDR3 is 16 amino acids long. Supplemented by reference TRBV9 and TRBJ2-7, the full variable domain reads DSGVTQTPKHLITATGQRVTLRCSPRSGDLSVYWYQQSLDQGLQFLIQYYNGEERAKGNILERFSAQQFPDLHSELNLSSLELGDSALYFCASSPRGLAGAAEQYFGPGTRLTVT.

The chain recombines TRBV30 with TRBJ1-3, with D tentatively TRBD1 (6 bases). Per germline, CDR1 GTSNPN and CDR2 SVGIG (reference sequence). The V end lost 2 bases, the J end lost 0 bases, and 8 bases lay between the germline ends. The CDR3 loop spans 14 amino acids. CDR3 region: CAWSQGYSGNTIYF. CDR3 nucleotide sequence: TGTGCCTGGAGTCAGGGGTACTCTGGAAACACCATATATTTT.

This sequence joins TRBV29-1 and TRBJ1-3; D not resolved. Germline lookup yields CDR1 SQVTM and CDR2 ANQGSEA. The CDR3 totals 12 residues. The germline V and J ends were trimmed by 6 bases and 6 bases, with 12 bases remaining between them. In DNA, the CDR3 is TGCAGCGTCGGAGAAGGATCAAACACCATATATTTT. Residues: CSVGEGSNTIYF.

The chain uses TRBV5-1 and TRBJ2-1; D possibly corresponds to TRBD1 (6 bases). The V gene's germline CDR1 is SGHRS and CDR2 YFSETQ. The V gene lost 4 bases and the J gene lost 9 bases, with 17 bases spanning the gap. The CDR3 contains 14 residues. DNA for the CDR3: TGCGCCAGCAGCGGTCCAGGGGTAAGTGGTGAGCAGTTCTTC. It translates to CASSGPGVSGEQFF.

This chain joins TRBV19 and TRBJ1-3; D gene uncertain. The germline gives CDR1 LNHDA, CDR2 SQIVND (reference sequence). The CDR3 spans 13 residues. Trimming shortened V by 7 bases and J by 2 bases, and 9 bases separated the two germline ends. CDR3 coding DNA: TGTGCCAGTAAGGAGTTAACTGGAAACACCATATATTTT. Amino acid sequence: CASKELTGNTIYF.

The chain has TRBV6-5 and TRBJ1-2, with a tentative D call TRBD1 (6 bases). The CDR3 runs to 15 residues. Germline loops: CDR1 MNHEY, CDR2 SVGAGI. Trimming shortened V by 0 bases and J by 3 bases, and 11 bases separated the two germline ends. This CDR3 reads CASSYSGDTDYGYTF. The CDR3 DNA reads TGTGCCAGCAGTTACTCGGGGGACACTGACTATGGCTACACCTTC.

This clone was observed a handful of times. The chain joins TRBV2 to TRBJ2-5; D is possibly TRBD2 (6 bases). Germline assignment: CDR1 SNHLY and CDR2 FYNNEI. CDR3 size: 13 residues. Deletions cut 7 bases from V and 7 bases from J, with 16 bases between. Here the CDR3 DNA reads TGTGCCAGCATGCTCGGGACTCCGGGGACCCAGTACTTC. Residues: CASMLGTPGTQYF.

This chain connects TRBV25-1 to TRBJ2-7, with 10 bases that match TRBD1. This CDR3 has 14 amino acids. Germline CDR1 MGHDK, CDR2 SYGVNS. With V trimmed by 4 bases and J by 4 bases, 4 bases remained unmatched. The CDR3 DNA is TGTGCCAGCAGTGCCCCGGGACAGGGGTACGAGCAGTACTTC. The encoded protein is CASSAPGQGYEQYF.

This clone was picked up one time. The rearrangement links TRBV27 to TRBJ2-7; D possibly corresponds to TRBD2 (6 bases). There are 18 residues in the CDR3. Trimming left V 0 bases short and J 0 bases short, with 18 bases between. Germline V gene lookup returns CDR1 MNHEY and CDR2 SMNVEV (reference sequence). CDR3 amino acids: CASSLSSPGLSNSYEQYF. As DNA, the CDR3 is TGTGCCAGCAGTTTATCAAGCCCGGGACTCAGTAACTCCTACGAGCAGTACTTC.

The chain joins TRBV28 to TRBJ2-7; D gene unclear. V shed 5 bases and J shed 6 bases, with 17 bases lying between them. The CDR3 covers 14 residues. The germline CDR1 and CDR2 sequences are MDHEN and SYDVKM. The CDR3 DNA is TGTGCCAGCAGTCCTACACCCGGGTTTTCCGAGCAGTACTTC. Its protein is CASSPTPGFSEQYF.

This clone is a singleton in its sample. CDR3 coding DNA: TGCGCCAGCAGCCAAGATCCGGCAGGGTTGGTCTACACCTTC. Its translation is CASSQDPAGLVYTF. The chain has TRBV4-1 and TRBJ1-2; D is perhaps TRBD1 (5 bases). Germline V gene sequence: CDR1 MGHRA, CDR2 YSYEKL. The CDR3 sequence is 14 residues long. V shed 0 bases and J shed 10 bases, with 15 bases lying between them.

This chain connects TRBV2 to TRBJ1-3, with D unresolved. The ends were cut back, 4 bases at V and 0 bases at J, with 7 bases in the middle. Germline V gives CDR1 SNHLY, CDR2 FYNNEI. This CDR3 contains 14 residues. The CDR3 nucleotides read TGTGCCAGCAGTGTGGAGGGCTCTGGAAACACCATATATTTT. Its translation is CASSVEGSGNTIYF.

V is TRBV5-1 and J is TRBJ1-3; TRBD1 agrees at 8 bases. The CDR3 consists of 17 residues. Germline trimming cut 4 bases from V and 3 bases from J; bases unmatched to any gene: 12. Germline V lookup: CDR1 SGHRS, CDR2 YFSETQ. The CDR3: CASSKKTGDLLGNTIYF. The CDR3 nucleotides are TGCGCCAGCAGCAAGAAGACAGGGGACCTTCTTGGAAACACCATATATTTT.

The chain combines TRBV9 with TRBJ2-7; TRBD1 matches at 7 bases. Germline assignment: CDR1 SGDLS and CDR2 YYNGEE. The junction had 7 bases not matched to a gene; V was cut back by 0 bases and J by 4 bases. The CDR3 consists of 15 residues. The CDR3 nucleotides read TGTGCCAGCAGCGTAGAAGTCGGGACAGTTTACGAGCAGTACTTC. It codes for CASSVEVGTVYEQYF.

The J gene is TRBJ1-5, the V gene TRBV30; D is unresolved. V dropped 1 base and J dropped 4 bases, with 8 bases sitting between them. Looked up from germline, CDR1 is GTSNPN and CDR2 is SVGIG (reference sequence). The CDR3 consists of 13 residues. As DNA, the CDR3 is TGTGCCTGGAGTGACAGTTTAAATCAGCCCCAGCATTTT. Its protein is CAWSDSLNQPQHF.

J is TRBJ2-3 and V is TRBV27; 12 positions agree with TRBD2. The V gene's germline CDR1 is MNHEY and CDR2 SMNVEV (reference sequence). CDR3 length: 16 amino acids. V was pared by 4 bases and J by 4 bases, with 6 bases of the junction left unmatched. CDR3 sequence (DNA): TGTGCCAGCAGTTCCCTAGCGGGAGGGCCAGCAGATACGCAGTATTTT. As protein: CASSSLAGGPADTQYF.

V and J are TRBV11-3 and TRBJ2-2; 9 bases are a match to TRBD2. The V and J ends lost 3 bases and 3 bases, in that order; junction bases with no gene match: 8. From germline, CDR1 is SGHNT and CDR2 YENEEA. The CDR3 is made up of 17 amino acids. CDR3 sequence: CASSFGSGSLDTGELFF. The CDR3 DNA reads as TGTGCCAGCAGCTTTGGTAGCGGGAGTTTGGACACCGGGGAGCTGTTTTTT.

This sequence joins TRBV28 and TRBJ2-1, with 8 bases aligning to TRBD2. Germline V gene sequence: CDR1 MDHEN, CDR2 SYDVKM. The CDR3 sequence is 14 residues long. Trimming removed 4 bases from V and 1 base from J; junction bases left unmatched: 0. The CDR3 reads CASSSSGSYNEQFF. In DNA, the CDR3 is TGTGCCAGCAGTTCTAGCGGGTCCTACAATGAGCAGTTCTTC.

V usage is TRBV7-8 and J usage is TRBJ1-5, with D unclear. Trimming cost V 6 bases and J 2 bases, with 8 bases left between them. In germline, CDR1 is SGHVS, CDR2 FQNEAQ. The CDR3 is 13 residues long. CDR3 nucleotides: TGTGCCAGCAGTCAGGTCGGCAATCAGCCCCAGCATTTT. Protein sequence: CASSQVGNQPQHF.

The chain uses TRBV11-3 and TRBJ2-7; the D gene is possibly TRBD1 (6 bases). V lost 5 bases and J 7 bases, leaving 12 bases between the germline ends. The CDR3 extends over 12 amino acids. CDR1 is SGHNT, CDR2 YENEEA, per germline. Here the CDR3 DNA reads TGTGCCAGCAGCCAGCTCCAGGGGGAGCAGTACTTC. Amino acid sequence: CASSQLQGEQYF.

V and J are TRBV4-2 and TRBJ2-3, with D tentatively TRBD2 (6 bases). The CDR3 has 17 amino acids. Trimming cost V 4 bases and J 3 bases, with 20 bases left between them. Germline V lookup: CDR1 LGHNA, CDR2 YNFKEQ. The CDR3, as DNA: TGTGCCAGCAGCCCCACCCGGGCGGGAACTGATACAGATACGCAGTATTTT. Residues: CASSPTRAGTDTDTQYF.

The chain links TRBV4-2 to TRBJ1-2; 11 nucleotides agree with TRBD1. The germline CDR1 and CDR2 sequences are LGHNA and YNFKEQ. V shed 2 bases and J 5 bases; nucleotides not matched to a gene: 4. The CDR3 contains 15 residues. CDR3 sequence reads: CASSQPGTGGYGYTF. The DNA for the CDR3 is TGTGCCAGCAGCCAACCGGGGACAGGGGGTTATGGCTACACCTTC.

About this clone itself: In the same sample, other DNA sequences code for this CDR3. V is TRBV5-1 and J is TRBJ2-2, with 8 positions matching TRBD2. This CDR3 has 15 amino acids. Germline V gene data show CDR1 as SGHRS and CDR2 as YFSETQ. V shed 4 bases and J 4 bases; nucleotides not matched to a gene: 6. DNA of the CDR3: TGCGCCAGCAGCCCACGGGCGGGAGGCACCGGGGAGCTGTTTTTT. This gives the protein CASSPRAGGTGELFF.

The chain is built from TRBV27 and TRBJ1-1; the D is unclear. Per the germline V gene, CDR1 is MNHEY and CDR2 is SMNVEV (reference sequence). The CDR3 loop spans 16 amino acids. Between the trimmed V and J ends, which lost 2 bases and 1 base, there was a span of 14 bases. The CDR3 is CASSLRLAGRNTEAFF. CDR3 sequence (DNA): TGTGCCAGCAGTTTAAGGCTTGCGGGGAGGAACACTGAAGCTTTCTTT.